This T cell receptor beta chain was recovered during a study of prognosis after radiotherapy for stage I lung cancer. J lost 5 bases, V lost 6 bases, and 1 base had no gene match. In germline, CDR1 is MNHNS, CDR2 SASEGT. This CDR3 spans 13 amino acids. Two rounds of multiplex PCR amplified TCR beta CDR3 from genomic DNA. The authors ran first-round PCR with primers specific to each TRBV and TRBJ gene. Via MiXCR, TCRdb re-called the multiplex PCR reads, giving one row per CDR3 protein. The profile covers 20,000 to 30,000 distinct CDR3 sequences, with roughly 41% appearing a single time and around 29% taken by the ten largest.

The V and J genes are TRBV6-1 and TRBJ1-5; 10 bases are shared with TRBD1. The source was PBMCs, collected before or after stereotactic body radiation therapy (not recorded which). This clonotype originated in a donor at least 50 years old with non-small cell lung cancer. CDR3 region: CASSGTGDQPQHF. The DNA of the CDR3 is TGTGCCAGCAGCGGGACAGGGGATCAGCCCCAGCATTTT.